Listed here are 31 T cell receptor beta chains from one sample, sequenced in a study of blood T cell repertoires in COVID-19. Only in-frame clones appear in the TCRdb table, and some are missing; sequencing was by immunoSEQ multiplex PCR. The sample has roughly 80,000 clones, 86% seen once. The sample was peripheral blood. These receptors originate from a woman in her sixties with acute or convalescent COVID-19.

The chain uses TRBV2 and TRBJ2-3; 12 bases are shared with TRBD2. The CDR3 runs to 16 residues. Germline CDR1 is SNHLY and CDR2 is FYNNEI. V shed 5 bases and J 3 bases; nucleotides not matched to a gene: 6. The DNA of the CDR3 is TGTGCCAGCAGTAAGACTAGCGGGAGATTTACAGATACGCAGTATTTT. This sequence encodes CASSKTSGRFTDTQYF.

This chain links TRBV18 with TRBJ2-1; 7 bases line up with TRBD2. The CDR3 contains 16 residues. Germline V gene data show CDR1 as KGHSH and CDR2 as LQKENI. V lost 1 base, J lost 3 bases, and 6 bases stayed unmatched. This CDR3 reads CASSPQVGEGYNEQFF. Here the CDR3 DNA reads TGTGCCAGCTCACCACAAGTGGGGGAGGGCTACAATGAGCAGTTCTTC. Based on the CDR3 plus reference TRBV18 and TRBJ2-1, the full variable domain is NAGVMQNPRHLVRRRGQEARLRCSPMKGHSHVYWYRQLPEEGLKFMVYLQKENIIDESGMPKERFSAEFPKEGPSILRIQQVVRGDSAAYFCASSPQVGEGYNEQFFGPGTRLTVL.

The CDR3: CASSSRTSGGASEQYF. The CDR3 nucleotides are TGTGCCAGCAGCTCTCGGACTAGCGGGGGGGCCTCAGAGCAGTACTTC. The chain has TRBV7-2 and TRBJ2-7; TRBD2 agrees at 15 bases. The V and J ends lost 4 bases and 7 bases, in that order; junction bases with no gene match: 8. CDR3 length: 16 residues. Germline V CDR1 and CDR2: SGHTA, FQGNSA.

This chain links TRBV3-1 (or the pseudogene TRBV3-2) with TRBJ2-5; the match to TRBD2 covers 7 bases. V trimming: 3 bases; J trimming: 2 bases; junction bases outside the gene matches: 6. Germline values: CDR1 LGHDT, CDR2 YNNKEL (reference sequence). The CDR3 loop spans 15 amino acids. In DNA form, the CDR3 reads TGTGCCAGCAGCCAGCGGGAGCATTCTCAAGAGACCCAGTACTTC. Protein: CASSQREHSQETQYF.

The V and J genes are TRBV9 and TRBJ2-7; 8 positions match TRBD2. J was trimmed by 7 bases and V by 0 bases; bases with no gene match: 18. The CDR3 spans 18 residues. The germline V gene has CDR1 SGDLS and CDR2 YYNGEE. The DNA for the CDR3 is TGTGCCAGCAGCGTAGCTGAGGATTTGCTAGCGGGCCCTTTGGAGCAGTACTTC. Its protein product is CASSVAEDLLAGPLEQYF.

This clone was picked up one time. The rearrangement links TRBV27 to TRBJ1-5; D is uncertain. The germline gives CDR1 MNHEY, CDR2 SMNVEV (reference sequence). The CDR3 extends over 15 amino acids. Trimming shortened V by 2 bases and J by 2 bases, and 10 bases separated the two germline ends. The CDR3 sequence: CASSLGQWGNQPQHF. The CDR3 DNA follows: TGTGCCAGCAGTTTAGGGCAGTGGGGCAATCAGCCCCAGCATTTT.

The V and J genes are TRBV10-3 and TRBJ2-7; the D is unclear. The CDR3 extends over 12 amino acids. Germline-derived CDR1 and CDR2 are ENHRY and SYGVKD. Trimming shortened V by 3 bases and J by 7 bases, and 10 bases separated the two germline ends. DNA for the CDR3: TGTGCCATCAGTGACCCTGCTAGTGAGCAGTACTTC. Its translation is CAISDPASEQYF.

The CDR3 coding sequence is TGTGCCAGCAGTTTGGGTTCACAGGGGGCCAATGGCTACACCTTC. Its translation is CASSLGSQGANGYTF. This sequence joins TRBV28 and TRBJ1-2; 9 bases are shared with TRBD1. CDR1 and CDR2 from the germline V gene are MDHEN and SYDVKM. V shed 3 bases, J shed 6 bases, and the junction held 8 bases outside the gene matches. This CDR3 comprises 15 residues.

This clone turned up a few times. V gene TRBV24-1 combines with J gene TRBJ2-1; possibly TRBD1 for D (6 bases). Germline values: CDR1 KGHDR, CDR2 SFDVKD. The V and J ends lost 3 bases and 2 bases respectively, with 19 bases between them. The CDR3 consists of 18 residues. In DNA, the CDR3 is TGTGCCACCAGTGATATGCCCCGTCTGGGGGCCCCCTACAATGAGCAGTTCTTC. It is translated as CATSDMPRLGAPYNEQFF.

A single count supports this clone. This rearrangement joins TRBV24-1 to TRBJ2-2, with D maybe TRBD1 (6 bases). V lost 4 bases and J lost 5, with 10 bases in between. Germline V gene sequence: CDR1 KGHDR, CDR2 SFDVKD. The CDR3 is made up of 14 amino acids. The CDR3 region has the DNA TGTGCCACCAGTGACCAGGGGTTAACCGGGGAGCTGTTTTTT. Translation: CATSDQGLTGELFF.

The chain's CDR3 is CAISGDRGVVGELFF. The CDR3, as DNA: TGTGCCATCAGTGGGGACAGGGGTGTAGTCGGGGAGCTGTTTTTT. V is TRBV10-3 and J is TRBJ2-2; TRBD1 matches at 10 bases. The CDR3 sequence is 15 residues long. V gave up 4 bases and J gave up 7 bases; unmatched junction bases: 6. Germline-derived CDR1 and CDR2 are ENHRY and SYGVKD.

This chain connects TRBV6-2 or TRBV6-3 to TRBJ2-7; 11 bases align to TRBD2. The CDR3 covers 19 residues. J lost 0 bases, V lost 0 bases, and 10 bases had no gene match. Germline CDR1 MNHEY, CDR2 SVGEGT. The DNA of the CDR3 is TGTGCCAGCAGTTACTCGAGCCTAGCGGGAGGTAAGAGCTCCTACGAGCAGTACTTC. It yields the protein CASSYSSLAGGKSSYEQYF.

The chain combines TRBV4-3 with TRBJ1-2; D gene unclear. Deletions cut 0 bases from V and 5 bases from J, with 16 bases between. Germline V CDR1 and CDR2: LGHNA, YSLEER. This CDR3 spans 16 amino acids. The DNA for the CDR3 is TGCGCCAGCAGCCAAGATAGGGCGGAGGGCTATTATGGCTACACCTTC. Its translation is CASSQDRAEGYYGYTF.

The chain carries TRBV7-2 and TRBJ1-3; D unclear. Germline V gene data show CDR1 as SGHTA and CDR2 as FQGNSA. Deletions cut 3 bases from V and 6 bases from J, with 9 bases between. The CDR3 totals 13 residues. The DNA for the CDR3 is TGTGCCAGCAGCTTCAATTTACTAAACACCATATATTTT. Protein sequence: CASSFNLLNTIYF. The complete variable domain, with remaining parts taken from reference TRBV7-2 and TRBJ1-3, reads GAGVSQSPSNKVTEKGKDVELRCDPISGHTALYWYRQSLGQGLEFLIYFQGNSAPDKSGLPSDRFSAERTGGSVSTLTIQRTQQEDSAVYLCASSFNLLNTIYFGEGSWLTVV.

The CDR3: CASSQGGQGQSPLHF. The CDR3 DNA reads as TGTGCCAGCAGCCAAGGGGGACAGGGGCAATCACCCCTCCACTTT. V is TRBV4-2 and J is TRBJ1-6; the match to TRBD1 covers 10 bases. The CDR3 totals 15 residues. With 1 base clipped from V and 10 bases from J, the junction kept 4 bases outside the gene matches. Germline CDR1 and CDR2: LGHNA and YNFKEQ.

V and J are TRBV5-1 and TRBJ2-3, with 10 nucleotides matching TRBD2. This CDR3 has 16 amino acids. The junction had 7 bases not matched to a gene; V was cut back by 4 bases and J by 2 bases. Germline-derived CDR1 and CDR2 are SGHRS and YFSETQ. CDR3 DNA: TGCGCCAGCAGCCTAGGACTAGCGGAGGACACAGATACGCAGTATTTT. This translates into CASSLGLAEDTDTQYF.

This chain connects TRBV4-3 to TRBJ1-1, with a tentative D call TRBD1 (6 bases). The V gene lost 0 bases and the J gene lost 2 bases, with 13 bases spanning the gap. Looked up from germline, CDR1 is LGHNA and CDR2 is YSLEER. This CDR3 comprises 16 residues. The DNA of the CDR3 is TGCGCCAGCAGCCAAGAGGTCAGGGGAGTAAACACTGAAGCTTTCTTT. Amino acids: CASSQEVRGVNTEAFF.

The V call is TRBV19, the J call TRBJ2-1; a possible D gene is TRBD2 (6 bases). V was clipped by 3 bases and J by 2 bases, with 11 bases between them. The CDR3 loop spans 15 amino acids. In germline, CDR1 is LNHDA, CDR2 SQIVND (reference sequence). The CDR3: CASSIGGEAYNEQFF. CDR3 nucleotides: TGTGCCAGTAGTATTGGCGGGGAAGCCTACAATGAGCAGTTCTTC.

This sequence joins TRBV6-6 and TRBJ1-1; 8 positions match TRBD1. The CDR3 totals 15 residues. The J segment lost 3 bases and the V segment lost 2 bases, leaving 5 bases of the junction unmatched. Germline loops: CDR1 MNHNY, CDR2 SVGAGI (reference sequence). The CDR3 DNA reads TGTGCCAGCAGTTACAGGACAGGGAGGGACACTGAAGCTTTCTTT. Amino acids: CASSYRTGRDTEAFF.

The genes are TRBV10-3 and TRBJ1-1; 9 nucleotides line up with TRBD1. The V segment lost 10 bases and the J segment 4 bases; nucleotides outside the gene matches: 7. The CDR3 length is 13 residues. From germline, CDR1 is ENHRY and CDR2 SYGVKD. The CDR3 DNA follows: TGTGCCACCTCGGGGACAGGGAGCACTGAAGCTTTCTTT. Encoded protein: CATSGTGSTEAFF.

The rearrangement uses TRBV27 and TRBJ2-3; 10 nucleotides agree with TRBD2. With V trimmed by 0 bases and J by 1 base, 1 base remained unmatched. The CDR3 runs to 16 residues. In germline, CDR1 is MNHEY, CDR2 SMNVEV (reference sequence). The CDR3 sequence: CASSLSSGGGTDTQYF. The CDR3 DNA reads TGTGCCAGCAGTTTATCCAGCGGGGGGGGCACAGATACGCAGTATTTT.

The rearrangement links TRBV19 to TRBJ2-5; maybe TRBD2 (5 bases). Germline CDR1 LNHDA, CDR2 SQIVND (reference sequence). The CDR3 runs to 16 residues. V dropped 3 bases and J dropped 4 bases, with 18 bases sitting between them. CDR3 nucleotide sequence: TGTGCCAGTAGTATCGCTCCGGGGTCCATTAGAGAGACCCAGTACTTC. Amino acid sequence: CASSIAPGSIRETQYF.

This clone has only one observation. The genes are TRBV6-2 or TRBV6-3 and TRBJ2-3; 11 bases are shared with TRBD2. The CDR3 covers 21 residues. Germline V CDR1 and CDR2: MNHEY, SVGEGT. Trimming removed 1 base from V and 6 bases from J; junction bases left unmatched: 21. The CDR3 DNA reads TGTGCCAGCAGTTACTATATCCTCATACGGTTAGCGGGAGGGTCCAACGATACGCAGTATTTT. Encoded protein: CASSYYILIRLAGGSNDTQYF.

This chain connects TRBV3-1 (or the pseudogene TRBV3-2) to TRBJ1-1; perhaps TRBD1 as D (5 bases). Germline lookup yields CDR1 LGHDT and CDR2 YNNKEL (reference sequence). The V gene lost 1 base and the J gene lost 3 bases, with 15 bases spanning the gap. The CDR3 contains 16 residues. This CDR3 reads CASSQVGRGWDTEAFF. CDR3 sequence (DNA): TGTGCCAGCAGCCAAGTCGGGCGGGGCTGGGACACTGAAGCTTTCTTT.

CDR3: CASRRTGVYGYTF. CDR3 DNA: TGTGCCAGCAGACGGACAGGAGTCTATGGCTACACCTTC. This chain joins TRBV6-5 and TRBJ1-2; TRBD1 agrees at 7 bases. This CDR3 region has 13 residues. J lost 4 bases, V lost 6 bases, and 5 bases had no gene match. The germline V gene has CDR1 MNHEY and CDR2 SVGAGI.

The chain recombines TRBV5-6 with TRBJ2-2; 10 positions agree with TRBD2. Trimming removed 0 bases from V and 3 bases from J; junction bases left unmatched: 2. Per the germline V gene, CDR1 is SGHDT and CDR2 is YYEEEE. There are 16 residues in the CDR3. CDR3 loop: CASSLGLAGDTGELFF. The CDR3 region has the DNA TGTGCCAGCAGCTTGGGGCTAGCGGGAGACACCGGGGAGCTGTTTTTT.

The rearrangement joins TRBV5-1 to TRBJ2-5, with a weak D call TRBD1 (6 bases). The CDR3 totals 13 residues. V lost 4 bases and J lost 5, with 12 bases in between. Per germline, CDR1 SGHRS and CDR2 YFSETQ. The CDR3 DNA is TGCGCCAGCAGCATACAGGGAGACGAGACCCAGTACTTC. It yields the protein CASSIQGDETQYF. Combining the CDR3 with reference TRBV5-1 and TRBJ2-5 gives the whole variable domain KAGVTQTPRYLIKTRGQQVTLSCSPISGHRSVSWYQQTPGQGLQFLFEYFSETQRNKGNFPGRFSGRQFSNSRSEMNVSTLELGDSALYLCASSIQGDETQYFGPGTRLLVL.

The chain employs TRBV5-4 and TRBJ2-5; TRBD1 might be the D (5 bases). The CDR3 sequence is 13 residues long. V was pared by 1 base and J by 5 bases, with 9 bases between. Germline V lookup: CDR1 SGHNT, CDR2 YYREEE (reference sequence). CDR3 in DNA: TGTGCCAGCAGCTTGCAGGGTGGGGAGACCCAGTACTTC. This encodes CASSLQGGETQYF.

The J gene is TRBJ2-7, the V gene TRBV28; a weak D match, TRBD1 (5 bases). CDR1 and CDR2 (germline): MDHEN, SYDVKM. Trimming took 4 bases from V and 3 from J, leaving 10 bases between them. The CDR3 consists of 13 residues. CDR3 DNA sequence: TGTGCCAGCAGTTGGGGCATTTACTACGAGCAGTACTTC. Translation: CASSWGIYYEQYF.

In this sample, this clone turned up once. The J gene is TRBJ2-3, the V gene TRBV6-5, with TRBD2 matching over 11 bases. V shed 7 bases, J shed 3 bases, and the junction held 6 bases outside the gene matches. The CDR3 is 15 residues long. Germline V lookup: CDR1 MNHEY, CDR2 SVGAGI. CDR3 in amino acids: CASTHLAGGTDTQYF. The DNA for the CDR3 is TGTGCCAGCACCCACCTAGCGGGGGGAACAGATACGCAGTATTTT.

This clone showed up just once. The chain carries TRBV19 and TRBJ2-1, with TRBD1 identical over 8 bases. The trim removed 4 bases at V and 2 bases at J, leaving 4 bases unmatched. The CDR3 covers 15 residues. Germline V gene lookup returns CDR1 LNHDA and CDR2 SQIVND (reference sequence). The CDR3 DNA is TGTGCCAGTAGTACTTCGACAGGGGCCTACAATGAGCAGTTCTTC. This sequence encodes CASSTSTGAYNEQFF.